Each of the 25 T cell receptor beta chains below was sequenced from the same sample in a study of blood T cell repertoires in COVID-19. The repertoire was sequenced with immunoSEQ multiplex PCR; TCRdb's copy has only in-frame clones and lacks some. The data contain more than 200,000 clones, 82% of them singletons. The sample taken for sequencing was peripheral blood. Every receptor here comes from an elderly woman with active or convalescent COVID-19.

The V and J genes are TRBV6-2 or TRBV6-3 and TRBJ1-1, with D unresolved. Germline CDR1 reads MNHEY; CDR2 reads SVGEGT. V lost 5 bases and J lost 0, with 13 bases in between. CDR3 length: 15 residues. CDR3 sequence: CASSEVSPMNTEAFF. The DNA for the CDR3 is TGTGCCAGCAGTGAGGTTTCCCCCATGAACACTGAAGCTTTCTTT.

The chain links TRBV3-1 (or the pseudogene TRBV3-2) to TRBJ2-3, with TRBD1 as a possible D gene (6 bases). Germline-derived CDR1 and CDR2 are LGHDT and YNNKEL (reference sequence). V lost 0 bases and J lost 3, with 13 bases in between. The CDR3 consists of 16 residues. In DNA, the CDR3 is TGTGCCAGCAGCCAAGATTTTTACAGGGAGACAGATACGCAGTATTTT. Translated, it gives CASSQDFYRETDTQYF.

V gene TRBV2 combines with J gene TRBJ1-5, with a weak D call TRBD1 (6 bases). Germline CDR1 and CDR2: SNHLY and FYNNEI. The CDR3 covers 15 residues. Trimming left V 4 bases short and J 3 bases short, with 13 bases between. The DNA of the CDR3 is TGTGCCAGCAGTGGAACGGGGGGCCACAATCAGCCCCAGCATTTT. Residues: CASSGTGGHNQPQHF.

V and J are TRBV6-5 and TRBJ1-6; the D gene is possibly TRBD1 (5 bases). This CDR3 comprises 13 residues. Germline V CDR1 and CDR2: MNHEY, SVGAGI. The V end lost 10 bases, the J end lost 3 bases, and 10 bases lay between the germline ends. CDR3 protein: CATKTDYNSPLHF. DNA of the CDR3: TGTGCCACCAAGACAGACTATAATTCACCCCTCCACTTT.

In its sample, this clone was seen once. CDR3 DNA sequence: TGTGCCAGCAGTGAACTTTCGAGAAACACCGGGGAGCTGTTTTTT. Translation gives CASSELSRNTGELFF. The V gene is TRBV6-1, the J gene TRBJ2-2; no clear D gene. V lost 2 bases, J lost 2 bases, and 9 bases lay in between. The germline CDR1 and CDR2 sequences are MNHNS and SASEGT. The CDR3 loop spans 15 amino acids.

This clone showed up just a few times. The chain employs TRBV2 and TRBJ2-2; possibly TRBD1 for D (5 bases). This CDR3 has 14 residues. Trimming shortened V by 6 bases and J by 1 base, and 9 bases separated the two germline ends. The germline V gene has CDR1 SNHLY and CDR2 FYNNEI. This chain's CDR3 is CASRYDRNTGELFF. CDR3 DNA sequence: TGTGCCAGCAGGTATGACAGGAACACCGGGGAGCTGTTTTTT.

The chain uses TRBV18 and TRBJ1-4; the D gene is possibly TRBD1 (6 bases). Germline loops: CDR1 KGHSH, CDR2 LQKENI. The CDR3 totals 15 residues. V was clipped by 3 bases and J by 4 bases, with 12 bases between them. CDR3 bases: TGTGCCAGCTCACCCAACACAGGGATTAATGAAAAACTGTTTTTT. Encoded protein: CASSPNTGINEKLFF.

The chain carries TRBV5-6 and TRBJ1-4, with unresolved D. V was trimmed by 0 bases and J by 12 bases, leaving 12 bases between them. This CDR3 has 13 residues. Germline-derived CDR1 and CDR2 are SGHDT and YYEEEE. This CDR3 reads CASSLVEGRELFF. The CDR3 region has the DNA TGTGCCAGCAGCTTGGTAGAGGGAAGGGAACTGTTTTTT.

The V call is TRBV18, the J call TRBJ1-2; unclear D gene. There are 12 residues in the CDR3. CDR1 is KGHSH and CDR2 is LQKENI in the germline V gene. V was shortened by 3 bases and J by 6 bases, with 8 bases between the two germline ends. The CDR3 sequence: CASSPRADGYTF. The CDR3 DNA follows: TGTGCCAGCTCACCGAGGGCTGATGGCTACACCTTC.

This chain connects TRBV28 to TRBJ1-1; D not certain. V was pared by 5 bases and J by 4 bases, with 17 bases between. Germline V gene lookup returns CDR1 MDHEN and CDR2 SYDVKM. The length of the CDR3 is 15 residues. CDR3 sequence reads: CASSPDGWVGTEAFF. For the CDR3, the DNA is TGTGCCAGCAGTCCCGACGGGTGGGTTGGCACTGAAGCTTTCTTT.

The genes are TRBV6-1 and TRBJ2-7; no clear D. Germline loops: CDR1 MNHNS, CDR2 SASEGT. V lost 1 base and J lost 6, with 13 bases in between. This CDR3 is 14 amino acids long. CDR3 sequence: CASSEVSSRVEQYF. The CDR3 nucleotides read TGTGCCAGCAGTGAAGTCTCTTCCCGGGTCGAGCAGTACTTC.

The chain combines TRBV10-1 with TRBJ2-1, with TRBD2 matching over 7 bases. The CDR3 extends over 16 amino acids. Germline CDR1 is WNHNN and CDR2 is SYGVQD (reference sequence). V lost 0 bases to trimming and J lost 8 bases; unmatched junction nucleotides: 10. For the CDR3, the DNA is TGCGCCAGCAGTGAGTCAGTTCAAGCCCGGGAGGATGAGCAGTTCTTC. This translates into CASSESVQAREDEQFF.

V and J are TRBV11-3 and TRBJ2-6; D is undetermined. Trimming pared 1 base from V and 0 bases from J, leaving 4 bases between. The CDR3 length is 15 residues. Per germline, CDR1 SGHNT and CDR2 YENEEA. In DNA, the CDR3 is TGTGCCAGCAGCTTAGGGAGCTCTGGGGCCAACGTCCTGACTTTC. It specifies CASSLGSSGANVLTF.

This chain links TRBV10-3 with TRBJ1-6; a possible D gene is TRBD1 (6 bases). V was cut by 2 bases and J by 10 bases, with 9 bases left in between. This CDR3 is 13 amino acids long. Germline values: CDR1 ENHRY, CDR2 SYGVKD. CDR3 region: CAISETGFSPLHF. The CDR3 region has the DNA TGTGCCATCAGTGAGACAGGGTTCTCACCCCTCCACTTT.

V and J are TRBV28 and TRBJ1-6; 7 bases match TRBD1. This CDR3 has 15 residues. Germline CDR1 reads MDHEN; CDR2 reads SYDVKM. J gave up 5 bases and V 3 bases, and 4 bases lay outside the gene matches. The CDR3 sequence is CASSFLTGDNSPLHF. The CDR3, as DNA: TGTGCCAGCAGTTTCCTTACAGGGGATAATTCACCCCTCCACTTT. The full variable domain, its missing parts supplied by reference TRBV28 and TRBJ1-6, is DVKVTQSSRYLVKRTGEKVFLECVQDMDHENMFWYRQDPGLGLRLIYFSYDVKMKEKGDIPEGYSVSREKKERFSLILESASTNQTSMYLCASSFLTGDNSPLHFGNGTRLTVT.

The CDR3 bases are TGTGCCAGCAGCTTCGACCGGGGTACTTCACCCCTCCACTTT. Its protein is CASSFDRGTSPLHF. The chain employs TRBV6-2 or TRBV6-3 and TRBJ1-6, with D unclear. V was cut by 6 bases and J by 9 bases, with 15 bases left in between. Germline loops: CDR1 MNHEY, CDR2 SVGEGT. CDR3 length: 14 amino acids.

The rearrangement links TRBV19 to TRBJ2-7; TRBD2 is a possible D gene (5 bases). Trimming left V 5 bases short and J 1 base short, with 12 bases between. In germline, CDR1 is LNHDA, CDR2 SQIVND (reference sequence). The CDR3 contains 14 residues. Here the CDR3 reads CASSSDSRSYEQYF. The DNA for the CDR3 is TGTGCCAGTAGTTCGGACTCACGATCCTACGAGCAGTACTTC.

The chain recombines TRBV10-3 with TRBJ2-5; a possible D gene is TRBD1 (6 bases). Trimming removed 4 bases at V and 2 bases at J, with 8 bases between. Per germline, CDR1 ENHRY and CDR2 SYGVKD. The CDR3 spans 13 residues. CDR3 sequence: CAISGRGQETQYF. The CDR3 region has the DNA TGTGCCATCAGTGGCAGGGGTCAAGAGACCCAGTACTTC.

The rearrangement uses TRBV2 and TRBJ2-7; tentatively, D is TRBD2 (5 bases). This CDR3 comprises 15 residues. V was pared by 2 bases and J by 0 bases, with 11 bases between. Germline CDR1 is SNHLY and CDR2 is FYNNEI. This CDR3 is CASSERRASSYEQYF. The CDR3, as DNA: TGTGCCAGCAGTGAAAGGCGGGCCAGCTCCTACGAGCAGTACTTC.

In this sample, this clone turned up once. The rearrangement joins TRBV28 to TRBJ2-3, with D possibly matching TRBD1 (5 bases). Germline V CDR1 and CDR2: MDHEN, SYDVKM. Trimming cost V 5 bases and J 2 bases, with 11 bases left between them. There are 14 residues in the CDR3. CDR3 bases: TGTGCCAGCAGTCCGACAGAAATCACAGATACGCAGTATTTT. The encoded protein is CASSPTEITDTQYF.

This chain connects TRBV30 to TRBJ2-7; D might be TRBD1 (5 bases). Germline CDR1 reads GTSNPN; CDR2 reads SVGIG (reference sequence). CDR3 size: 14 residues. V was pared by 3 bases and J by 2 bases, with 14 bases between. The DNA for the CDR3 is TGTGCCTGGAGCCGATGGACAAGTACCTACGAGCAGTACTTC. Translation: CAWSRWTSTYEQYF.

The chain uses TRBV7-9 and TRBJ1-1, with 7 positions matching TRBD1. V gave up 2 bases and J gave up 4 bases; unmatched junction bases: 4. The CDR3 length is 14 residues. Germline assignment: CDR1 SEHNR and CDR2 FQNEAQ (reference sequence). DNA of the CDR3: TGTGCCAGCAGCTTACAGGGGGTTCTCACTGAAGCTTTCTTT. Residues: CASSLQGVLTEAFF.

V is TRBV18 and J is TRBJ1-2, with D possibly TRBD1 on 6 matching bases. The CDR3 runs 13 residues. V was clipped by 2 bases and J by 7 bases, with 11 bases between them. Germline assignment: CDR1 KGHSH and CDR2 LQKENI. CDR3 in DNA: TGTGCCAGCTCACCAACAGGGCTTAGTGGCTACACCTTC. Translating it yields CASSPTGLSGYTF.

A single count supports this clone. CDR3 region: CASSQDRVGTYTEAFF. DNA for the CDR3: TGTGCCAGCTCCCAGGACAGGGTAGGGACTTACACTGAAGCTTTCTTT. The chain employs TRBV18 and TRBJ1-1; 8 bases agree with TRBD1. The V segment lost 6 bases and the J segment 3 bases; nucleotides outside the gene matches: 12. Germline lookup yields CDR1 KGHSH and CDR2 LQKENI. The CDR3 sequence is 16 residues long. Full variable domain (missing parts from reference TRBV18 and TRBJ1-1): NAGVMQNPRHLVRRRGQEARLRCSPMKGHSHVYWYRQLPEEGLKFMVYLQKENIIDESGMPKERFSAEFPKEGPSILRIQQVVRGDSAAYFCASSQDRVGTYTEAFFGQGTRLTVV.

The table lists this clone with a count of one. This chain links TRBV9 with TRBJ2-3; 7 bases are shared with TRBD2. This CDR3 has 15 residues. V lost 0 bases and J lost 3; bases outside the gene matches: 4. CDR1 is SGDLS, CDR2 YYNGEE, per germline. The DNA of the CDR3 is TGTGCCAGCAGCGTAGTGCCTAGCGGTACAGATACGCAGTATTTT. It codes for CASSVVPSGTDTQYF.